The rows below give T cell receptor beta chains drawn from one sample of a study of cytomegalovirus exposure and HLA in healthy donors. TCRdb's table, derived via immunoSEQ multiplex PCR, lists solely in-frame clones and lacks some. The sample records about 98,000 clones, roughly 70% being singletons. The sample comprised PBMCs. All receptors come from a man between 50 and 59 years old in good health and CMV-seronegative. CDR3s include the opening cysteine and the closing phenylalanine or tryptophan. D genes are given only for firm matches. Clone sizes are given selectively: once, few, many, or a class where the clone is expanded.

TRBV13	.	.	TRBJ1-1	CASSSDQGIRMNTEAFF	TGTGCCAGCAGCTCGGACCAGGGGATTCGTATGAACACTGAAGCTTTCTTT
TRBV4-1	.	few	TRBJ2-1	CASSQERSLGSHQFF	TGCGCCAGCAGCCAAGAACGATCTCTGGGCTCTCATCAGTTCTTC
TRBV19	.	.	TRBJ2-7	CASSPVYSYEQYF	TGTGCCAGTAGTCCCGTTTATTCCTACGAGCAGTACTTC
TRBV4-2	TRBD1	few	TRBJ1-4	CASSPDRGEDEKLFF	TGTGCCAGCAGCCCGGACAGGGGTGAAGATGAAAAACTGTTTTTT
TRBV6-5	TRBD1	few	TRBJ2-6	CASRGDRAGANVLTF	TGTGCCAGCAGGGGGGACAGGGCTGGGGCCAACGTCCTGACTTTC
TRBV5-4	TRBD1	.	TRBJ1-1	CASSLLHRGTEAFF	TGTGCCAGCAGCTTGTTGCACAGGGGAACTGAAGCTTTCTTT
TRBV29-1	.	.	TRBJ1-1	CSVAPHPTNAGLEAFF	TGCAGCGTTGCCCCACACCCAACAAATGCGGGACTAGAGGCTTTCTTT
TRBV6-5	.	.	TRBJ1-3	CASSGSHGAIYF	TGTGCCAGCAGTGGATCTCACGGAGCCATATATTTT
TRBV10-3	.	.	TRBJ2-2	CAISEDLITGELFF	TGTGCCATCAGTGAGGACTTAATCACCGGGGAGCTGTTTTTT
TRBV27	TRBD2	.	TRBJ2-1	CASSLGLAGVVGAYNEQFF	TGTGCCAGCAGTCTGGGACTAGCGGGAGTGGTGGGCGCCTACAATGAGCAGTTCTTC
TRBV11-2	.	few	TRBJ2-7	CASSLPPLWGAYEQYF	TGTGCCAGCAGCTTACCGCCACTTTGGGGGGCCTACGAGCAGTACTTC
TRBV27	.	.	TRBJ2-6	CASSLLDNSGANVLTF	TGTGCCAGCAGTCTGTTGGACAATTCAGGGGCCAACGTCCTGACTTTC
TRBV4-3	.	.	TRBJ2-2	CASSQAPAARELFF	TGCGCCAGCAGCCAGGCGCCGGCGGCCCGGGAGCTGTTTTTT
TRBV2	.	.	TRBJ1-1	CASTAGGGNTEAFF	TGTGCCAGCACCGCAGGAGGTGGTAACACTGAAGCTTTCTTT
TRBV6-5	.	.	TRBJ1-2	CASRPRGSNYGYTF	TGTGCCAGCAGGCCGCGGGGCTCTAACTATGGCTACACCTTC
TRBV27	TRBD1	few	TRBJ2-3	CASSLSLGTGTQYF	TGTGCCAGCAGTTTATCGCTAGGGACAGGTACGCAGTATTTT
TRBV27	TRBD1	.	TRBJ2-7	CASSLSSQGAHSYEQYF	TGTGCCAGCAGTTTATCATCTCAGGGGGCCCACTCCTACGAGCAGTACTTC
TRBV10-1	.	.	TRBJ1-2	CASSENGINYGYTF	TGCGCCAGCAGTGAGAACGGGATTAACTATGGCTACACCTTC
TRBV28	.	.	TRBJ1-4	CASTQQATNEKLFF	TGTGCCAGCACTCAACAGGCAACTAATGAAAAACTGTTTTTT
TRBV5-4	TRBD1	.	TRBJ2-5	CASSRATGVQETQYF	TGTGCCAGCAGCCGGGCGACAGGGGTCCAAGAGACCCAGTACTTC
TRBV27	.	.	TRBJ2-2	CASSLAGYTGELFF	TGTGCCAGCAGTCTAGCCGGGTACACCGGGGAGCTGTTTTTT
TRBV6-1	.	.	TRBJ1-3	CASSAQEAGNTIYF	TGTGCCAGCAGTGCCCAGGAAGCTGGAAACACCATATATTTT
TRBV30	.	.	TRBJ1-5	CAWSVRGNQPQHF	TGTGCCTGGAGTGTACGGGGGAACCAGCCCCAGCATTTT
TRBV9	.	.	TRBJ2-1	CASSPDSRNEQFF	TGTGCCAGCAGCCCGGACAGTCGTAATGAGCAGTTCTTC
TRBV10-1	.	few	TRBJ2-2	CASSWTANTGELFF	TGCGCCAGCAGTTGGACTGCGAACACCGGGGAGCTGTTTTTT
TRBV30	TRBD1	few	TRBJ2-7	CASGQDNYEQYF	TGTGCCTCCGGACAGGACAACTACGAGCAGTACTTC
TRBV7-7	TRBD2	once	TRBJ2-5	CASSSGGETQYF	TGTGCTAGCAGCTCGGGGGGAGAGACCCAGTACTTC
TRBV15	TRBD1	.	TRBJ1-5	CATSRVDRAITDSNQPQHF	TGTGCCACCAGCAGAGTGGACAGGGCTATTACCGATAGCAATCAGCCCCAGCATTTT
TRBV27	TRBD2	.	TRBJ2-5	CASKVGSGPETQYF	TGTGCCAGCAAAGTTGGTAGCGGGCCGGAGACCCAGTACTTC
TRBV28	TRBD1	.	TRBJ1-5	CASRNRDRPTANQPQHF	TGTGCCAGCAGGAACCGGGACAGGCCCACAGCCAATCAGCCCCAGCATTTT
TRBV5-1	TRBD2	.	TRBJ2-7	CASSLGLADEQYF	TGCGCCAGCAGCTTGGGACTAGCCGACGAGCAGTACTTC
TRBV7-2	.	.	TRBJ1-1	CASSFRNMNTEAFF	TGTGCCAGCAGCTTCCGTAACATGAACACTGAAGCTTTCTTT
TRBV19	.	few	TRBJ2-3	CASSSRYSSDTQYF	TGTGCCAGTAGTTCTAGATATTCTTCAGATACGCAGTATTTT
TRBV28	.	.	TRBJ2-3	CASRGRGGARDTQYF	TGTGCCAGCAGGGGGCGGGGCGGGGCCCGCGATACGCAGTATTTT
TRBV7-2	.	.	TRBJ2-5	CASSLVAASGETQYF	TGTGCCAGCAGCTTAGTTGCGGCCAGCGGGGAGACCCAGTACTTC
TRBV5-1	.	.	TRBJ1-1	CASSLDRLNTEAFF	TGCGCCAGCAGCTTGGACAGACTGAACACTGAAGCTTTCTTT
TRBV6-1	.	few	TRBJ1-3	CASSEGWSGNTIYF	TGTGCCAGCAGTGAAGGTTGGAGCGGAAACACCATATATTTT
TRBV28	.	.	TRBJ1-5	CASSFQGRAQPQHF	TGTGCCAGCAGCTTCCAGGGGAGGGCTCAGCCCCAGCATTTT
TRBV18	.	.	TRBJ1-1	CASSPYGAGDTEAFF	TGTGCCAGCTCACCCTATGGGGCGGGGGACACTGAAGCTTTCTTT
TRBV11-2	TRBD1	.	TRBJ1-2	CASRPDRANYGYTF	TGTGCCAGCAGGCCCGACAGGGCCAACTATGGCTACACCTTC
TRBV5-1	.	.	TRBJ1-2	CASSLAWTESYGYTF	TGCGCCAGCAGCTTGGCCTGGACTGAGTCCTATGGCTACACCTTC
TRBV30	.	few	TRBJ1-1	CAWINVQAEAFF	TGTGCCTGGATAAACGTACAGGCTGAAGCTTTCTTT
TRBV14	.	.	TRBJ2-7	CASSVLLGQNEQYF	TGTGCCAGCAGCGTTCTTTTGGGGCAGAACGAGCAGTACTTC
TRBV4-3	.	.	TRBJ1-5	CASSQVRAQPQHF	TGCGCCAGCAGCCAAGTCAGGGCCCAGCCCCAGCATTTT
TRBV6-1	TRBD1	.	TRBJ1-5	CASSEIQGINQPQHF	TGTGCCAGCAGTGAAATACAGGGGATCAATCAGCCCCAGCATTTT
TRBV11-1	TRBD2	.	TRBJ2-7	CASSPHSGRGPSYEQYF	TGTGCCAGCAGCCCACACAGCGGGAGGGGTCCCTCCTACGAGCAGTACTTC
TRBV6-1	.	few	TRBJ1-1	CASSVIRVNTEAFF	TGTGCCAGCAGTGTAATCAGGGTGAACACTGAAGCTTTCTTT
TRBV6-1	.	few	TRBJ1-2	CASSEVWSGSGYTF	TGTGCCAGCAGTGAAGTTTGGTCAGGCAGTGGCTACACCTTC
TRBV30	.	.	TRBJ2-7	CAWSAGLRDEQYF	TGTGCCTGGAGTGCGGGTCTGCGGGACGAGCAGTACTTC
TRBV29-1	.	once	TRBJ1-3	CSFREANTIYF	TGCAGCTTCCGGGAGGCGAACACCATATATTTT